This TCR beta chain was found in a study of blood T cell repertoires in COVID-19. Study in general: Collection of acute and convalescent COVID-19 samples took place in the United States, Italy and Spain. PBMCs, B-cell-depleted T cells, or T cells were the source of the cDNA or gDNA that made up the material.

In the authors' methods: Estimation of nucleated cell counts was performed using reference gene primer amplification. The assay was immunoSEQ multiplex PCR, and TCRdb's table has in-frame clones only and misses some. The DNA gave D and trimming, while V, J and clone size come from that table. Of 150,000 or so clones listed, 80% to 90% are singletons. CDR3 length: 13 amino acids. Per germline, CDR1 SQVTM and CDR2 ANQGSEA. Trimming took off 3 bases at V and 6 bases at J, with 15 bases between the two ends. Material for sequencing was peripheral blood. The TCR was taken from a man aged 40-49 years who had recovered from COVID-19. This chain uses TRBV29-1 with TRBJ2-7; D is perhaps TRBD2 (5 bases). The CDR3 reads CSVEGRHEGEQYF. CDR3 bases: TGCAGCGTTGAGGGCAGACATGAGGGCGAGCAGTACTTC.